This is a list of T cell receptor beta chains from one sample in a study of long-term antiretroviral therapy in people with HIV. The assay was immunoSEQ multiplex PCR, and TCRdb's table has in-frame clones only and misses some. This sample has approximately 9,700 clones, with around 75% found just once. The specimen comprised unsorted PBMCs, sampled 1.8 years before starting antiretroviral therapy. The origin of the receptors is a man in his forties with HIV. Each CDR3 is given with its conserved first and last residue. The D gene is left open where the match is weak. Clone size is given for some rows only: seen once, a few or many times, or a class if the clone is expanded.

-	-	TRBV6-5	TRBJ2-1	TGTGCCAGCAGTTTCACAGGGCCGTTCTACAATGAGCAGTTCTTC	CASSFTGPFYNEQFF
-	-	TRBV19	TRBJ1-1	TGTGCCAGTAGTATAGTTGCAGGGCCGTTGACTGAAGCTTTCTTT	CASSIVAGPLTEAFF
-	TRBD1	TRBV18	TRBJ1-2	TGTGCCAGCTCACCAGACAGGGAAGGAGGGGGCTACACCTTC	CASSPDREGGGYTF
once	TRBD1	TRBV27	TRBJ1-2	TGTGCCAGCAGTCAATTCGACAGGGACTATGGCTACACCTTC	CASSQFDRDYGYTF
once	TRBD2	TRBV18	TRBJ2-7	TGTGCCAGCTTCCAAGCGGGGTCCTACGAGCAGTACTTC	CASFQAGSYEQYF
-	TRBD1	TRBV5-8	TRBJ1-5	TGTGCCAGCAGCTTTTCCGGGACAGGGTATCAGCCCCAGCATTTT	CASSFSGTGYQPQHF
-	TRBD2	TRBV5-1	TRBJ2-2	TGCGCCAGCAGCTCCCTGGGGCCTAGCGGGGGCACCGGGGAGCTGTTTTTT	CASSSLGPSGGTGELFF
-	TRBD2	TRBV9	TRBJ2-4	TGTGCCAGCAGCGTAGAGTGGGAGGGAATTCAGTACTTC	CASSVEWEGIQYF
-	-	TRBV2	TRBJ1-2	TGTGCCAGCAGTGAAGCGCCCCCGAGAGCTAACTATGGCTACACCTTC	CASSEAPPRANYGYTF
few	-	TRBV15	TRBJ1-1	TGTGCCACCAGCAAAGGGGTGGGGGGGTTAGGCACTGAAGCTTTCTTT	CATSKGVGGLGTEAFF
-	-	TRBV9	TRBJ2-2	TGTGCCAGCAGCGTAGGAGTTAACACCGGGGAGCTGTTTTTT	CASSVGVNTGELFF
few	-	TRBV2	TRBJ2-3	TGTGCCAGCAGTCGAAGCCAGGGGATCCCAACGCAGTATTTT	CASSRSQGIPTQYF
-	TRBD1	TRBV27	TRBJ2-5	TGTGCCAGCAGTCGGTCGACAGGGCAAGAGACCCAGTACTTC	CASSRSTGQETQYF
-	-	TRBV2	TRBJ2-4	TGTGCCAGCAGTGAACAGGGGACCGCCAAAAACATTCAGTACTTC	CASSEQGTAKNIQYF
once	-	TRBV4-1	TRBJ1-4	TGCGCCAGCAGCCAAACCAGAGGTGAAAAACTGTTTTTT	CASSQTRGEKLFF
few	-	TRBV14	TRBJ2-7	TGTGCCAGCAGCCAATGGGGGGCCCACTACGAGCAGTACTTC	CASSQWGAHYEQYF
-	-	TRBV5-1	TRBJ1-4	TGCGCCAGCAGCTTTGTCCCGGGACCGCCTTTAGAAAAACTGTTTTTT	CASSFVPGPPLEKLFF
-	TRBD1	TRBV9	TRBJ1-2	TGTGCCAGCAGCGGTAACAGGGGGCACAACTATGGCTACACCTTC	CASSGNRGHNYGYTF
-	-	TRBV6-5	TRBJ2-3	TGTGCCAGCAGTTATTACGACACAGATACGCAGTATTTT	CASSYYDTDTQYF
-	-	TRBV18	TRBJ1-1	TGTGCCAGCTCGGGTACAGAGAACACTGAAGCTTTCTTT	CASSGTENTEAFF
-	-	TRBV7-9	TRBJ1-6	TGTGCCAGCGCTCTCTCCCGGGGCCCCGCTATGAATTCACCCCTCCACTTT	CASALSRGPAMNSPLHF
-	TRBD1	TRBV5-1	TRBJ2-7	TGCGCCAGCAGCTTGGGTGGGACAGGGACAGCGGAGCAGTACTTC	CASSLGGTGTAEQYF
-	-	TRBV6-5	TRBJ2-1	TGTGCCAGCAGTCCCCGGGCAAGCTCCTACAATGAGCAGTTCTTC	CASSPRASSYNEQFF
-	-	TRBV6-1	TRBJ1-2	TGTGCCAGCAGCAACCTTCCGGGGCGACCCTATGGCTACACCTTC	CASSNLPGRPYGYTF
-	-	TRBV19	TRBJ2-1	TGTGCCAGTAGTATTAGACTAGGACCGAATGAGCAGTTCTTC	CASSIRLGPNEQFF
-	-	TRBV7-9	TRBJ1-1	TGTGCCAGCAGCCCAGGATCAGATAACACTGAAGCTTTCTTT	CASSPGSDNTEAFF
few	-	TRBV6-4	TRBJ2-7	TGTGCCAGCAACACTACAGGAGGTCCCTCCCGTTACGAGCAGTACTTC	CASNTTGGPSRYEQYF
-	TRBD1	TRBV6-6	TRBJ2-7	TGTGCCAGCAGCGGTCACAGGGGTAAGCAGTACTTC	CASSGHRGKQYF
-	-	TRBV9	TRBJ1-1	TGTGCCAGCAGCGTAGGAGTGATCACTGAAGCTTTCTTT	CASSVGVITEAFF
-	-	TRBV18	TRBJ2-2	TGTGCCAGCTCACCACGACTCGGGGACACCGGGGAGCTGTTTTTT	CASSPRLGDTGELFF
-	TRBD1	TRBV19	TRBJ1-1	TGTGCCAGTAGCCCCAGGGGGGACACTGAAGCTTTCTTT	CASSPRGDTEAFF
-	TRBD2	TRBV7-2	TRBJ2-2	TGTGCCAGCAGCTCTAGCGGGGGGAACACCGGGGAGCTGTTTTTT	CASSSSGGNTGELFF
-	-	TRBV6-1	TRBJ2-7	TGTGCCAGCACCCTCCGGGCCCCGACCTACGAGCAGTACTTC	CASTLRAPTYEQYF
few	-	TRBV12-5	TRBJ2-3	TGTGCTAGTGGTTTGGCCCCGACAGGACTAGAGATCGATACGCAGTATTTT	CASGLAPTGLEIDTQYF
-	-	TRBV10-3	TRBJ1-4	TGTGCCATCAGTGCAACCGTGACAGGCCAGAATGAAAAACTGTTTTTT	CAISATVTGQNEKLFF
-	-	TRBV9	TRBJ1-5	TGTGCCAGCAGCGTGGACGGGTCGGGGCAGCCCCAGCATTTT	CASSVDGSGQPQHF
-	TRBD1	TRBV11-2	TRBJ2-7	TGTGCCAGCAGCCGTCTTCCAGGACAGGGGGAAAACGAGCAGTACTTC	CASSRLPGQGENEQYF
few	TRBD2	TRBV5-4	TRBJ2-3	TGTGCCAGCCTAAATTCAGCGGGCGGGGGGGCGAAAGATACGCAGTATTTT	CASLNSAGGGAKDTQYF
few	-	TRBV5-1	TRBJ1-1	TGCGCCAGCAGAAGAATGAACACTGAAGCTTTCTTT	CASRRMNTEAFF
-	-	TRBV27	TRBJ2-5	TGTGCCAGCAGTCCCTGGACAGCGGGGTACGGGGAGACCCAGTACTTC	CASSPWTAGYGETQYF
-	-	TRBV5-6	TRBJ2-2	TGTGCCAGCAGCGCTTACACCGGGGAGCTGTTTTTT	CASSAYTGELFF
-	-	TRBV30	TRBJ2-6	TGTGCCTGGAGTGTATGGGGGGTCTCTGGGGCCAACGTCCTGACTTTC	CAWSVWGVSGANVLTF
-	-	TRBV18	TRBJ2-7	TGTGCCAGCTCCGTGGGGATGGGACGCCCGAACTCCTACGAGCAGTACTTC	CASSVGMGRPNSYEQYF
-	-	TRBV2	TRBJ1-1	TGTGCCAGCAGGGGTTCGTCCTGGAACACTGAAGCTTTCTTT	CASRGSSWNTEAFF
-	TRBD2	TRBV4-1	TRBJ2-5	TGCGCCAGCAGCCACCTAGCGGGGGGCCTACACCAAGAGACCCAGTACTTC	CASSHLAGGLHQETQYF
-	TRBD1	TRBV5-3	TRBJ1-6	TGTGCCAGAAGCTCCTCAGGGGGGACAGGGGGTTTATCTCCTCCCCTCCACTTT	CARSSSGGTGGLSPPLHF
-	TRBD2	TRBV6-6	TRBJ2-1	TGTGCCAGCAGTTACAGGCAGCGGGGGGCGTACAATGAGCAGTTCTTC	CASSYRQRGAYNEQFF
few	TRBD1	TRBV25-1	TRBJ1-2	TGTGCCAGCAGTGAATCGGGGGGCAGGGGGCTCGTCTATGGCTACACCTTC	CASSESGGRGLVYGYTF
-	-	TRBV6-1	TRBJ2-7	TGTGCCAGCAGTGAGGGCCCCGGGGCAGGGAACTACGAGCAGTACTTC	CASSEGPGAGNYEQYF
-	-	TRBV27	TRBJ2-3	TGTGCCAGCAGTTTATTGGGGTCAGGGACAACTAGCACAGATACGCAGTATTTT	CASSLLGSGTTSTDTQYF